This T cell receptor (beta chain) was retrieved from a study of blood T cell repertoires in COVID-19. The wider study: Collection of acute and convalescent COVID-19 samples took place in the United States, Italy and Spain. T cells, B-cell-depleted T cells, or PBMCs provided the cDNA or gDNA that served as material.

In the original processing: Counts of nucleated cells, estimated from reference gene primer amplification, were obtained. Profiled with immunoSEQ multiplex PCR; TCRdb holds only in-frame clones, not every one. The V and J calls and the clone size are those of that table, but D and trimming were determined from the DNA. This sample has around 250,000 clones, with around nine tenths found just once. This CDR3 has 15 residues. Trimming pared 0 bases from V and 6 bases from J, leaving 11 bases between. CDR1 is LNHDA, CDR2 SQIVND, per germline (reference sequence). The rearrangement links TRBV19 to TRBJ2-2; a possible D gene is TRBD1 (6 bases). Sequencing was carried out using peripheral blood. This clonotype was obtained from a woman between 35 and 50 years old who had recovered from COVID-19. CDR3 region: CASSIDAGVAGELFF. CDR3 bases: TGTGCCAGTAGTATAGACGCAGGGGTAGCCGGGGAGCTGTTTTTT.